Sequencing of this TCR beta chain was carried out in a study of blood T cell repertoires in COVID-19. Across the whole study: T cells, B-cell-depleted T cells, or PBMCs supplied cDNA or gDNA.

The V segment lost 3 bases and the J segment 3 bases; nucleotides outside the gene matches: 6. This CDR3 region has 16 residues. The germline V gene has CDR1 GTSNPN and CDR2 SVGIG (reference sequence). As handled by the study authors: By means of reference gene primer amplification, nucleated cell counts were estimated. Sequenced by immunoSEQ multiplex PCR; TCRdb stores in-frame clones only, minus some. D and trimming were read from the DNA, whereas the V and J calls and clone size are those reported in that table. The sample shows about 200,000 clones, almost 90% of them seen only once. The chain uses TRBV30 and TRBJ2-2, with 11 bases aligning to TRBD2. The sample taken for sequencing was peripheral blood. The clonotype originates from a man aged 18 to 30 with active or convalescent COVID-19. The CDR3 DNA is TGTGCCTGGAGCCCGTTAGCGGGAGGGGACACCGGGGAGCTGTTTTTT. Translation: CAWSPLAGGDTGELFF.